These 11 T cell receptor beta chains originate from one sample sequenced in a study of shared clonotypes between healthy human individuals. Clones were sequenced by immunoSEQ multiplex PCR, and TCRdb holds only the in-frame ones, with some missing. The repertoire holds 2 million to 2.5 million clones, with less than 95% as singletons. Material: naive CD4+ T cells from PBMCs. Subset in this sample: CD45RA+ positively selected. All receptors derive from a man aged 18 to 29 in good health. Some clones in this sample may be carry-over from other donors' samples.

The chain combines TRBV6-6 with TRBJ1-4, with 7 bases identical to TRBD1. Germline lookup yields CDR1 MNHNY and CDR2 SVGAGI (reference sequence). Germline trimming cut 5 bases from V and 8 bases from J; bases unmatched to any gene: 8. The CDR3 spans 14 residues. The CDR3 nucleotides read TGTGCCAGCAGTAGGGACAGTTCCTACGAAAAACTGTTTTTT. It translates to CASSRDSSYEKLFF.

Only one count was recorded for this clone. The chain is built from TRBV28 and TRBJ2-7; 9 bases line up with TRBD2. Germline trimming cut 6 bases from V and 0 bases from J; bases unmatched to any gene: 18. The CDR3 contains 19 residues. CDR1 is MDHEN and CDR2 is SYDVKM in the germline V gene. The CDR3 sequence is CASRPTIESSGTYSYEQYF. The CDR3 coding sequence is TGTGCCAGCAGGCCTACCATTGAGTCTAGCGGGACCTACTCCTACGAGCAGTACTTC.

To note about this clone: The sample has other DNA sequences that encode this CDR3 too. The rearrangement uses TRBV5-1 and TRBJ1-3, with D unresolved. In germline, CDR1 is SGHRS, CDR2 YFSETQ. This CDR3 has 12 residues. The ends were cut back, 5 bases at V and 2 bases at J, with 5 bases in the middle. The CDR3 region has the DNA TGCGCCAGCAGTCTTGCTGGAAACACCATATATTTT. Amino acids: CASSLAGNTIYF.

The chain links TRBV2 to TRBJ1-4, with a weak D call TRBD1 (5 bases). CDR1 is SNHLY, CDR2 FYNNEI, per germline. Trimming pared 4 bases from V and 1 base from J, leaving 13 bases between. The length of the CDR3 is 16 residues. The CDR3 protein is CASSAAGGETNEKLFF. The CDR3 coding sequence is TGTGCCAGCAGTGCAGCCGGGGGGGAAACTAATGAAAAACTGTTTTTT.

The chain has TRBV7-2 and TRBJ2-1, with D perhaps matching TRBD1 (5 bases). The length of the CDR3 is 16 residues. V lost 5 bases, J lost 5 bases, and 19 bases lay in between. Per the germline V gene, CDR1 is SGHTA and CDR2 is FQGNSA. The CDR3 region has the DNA TGTGCCAGCAGCCCAGTTCTGGGGCCCATCAACAATGAGCAGTTCTTC. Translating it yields CASSPVLGPINNEQFF.

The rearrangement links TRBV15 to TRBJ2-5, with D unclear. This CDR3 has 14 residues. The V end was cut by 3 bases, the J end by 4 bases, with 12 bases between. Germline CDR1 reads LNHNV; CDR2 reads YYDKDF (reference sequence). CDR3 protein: CATSRGPVRETQYF. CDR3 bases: TGTGCCACCAGCAGGGGCCCAGTGAGAGAGACCCAGTACTTC.

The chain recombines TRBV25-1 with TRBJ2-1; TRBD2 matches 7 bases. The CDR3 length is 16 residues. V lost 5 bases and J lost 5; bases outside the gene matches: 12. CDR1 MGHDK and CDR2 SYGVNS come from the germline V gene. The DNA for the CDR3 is TGTGCCAGCAGTCCGGATTTGGCAGGGAGGGACAATGAGCAGTTCTTC. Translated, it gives CASSPDLAGRDNEQFF.

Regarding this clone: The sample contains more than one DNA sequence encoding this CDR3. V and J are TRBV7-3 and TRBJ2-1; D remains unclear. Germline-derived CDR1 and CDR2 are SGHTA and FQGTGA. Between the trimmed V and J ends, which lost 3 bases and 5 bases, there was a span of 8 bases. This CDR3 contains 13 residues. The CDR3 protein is CASSFSQNNEQFF. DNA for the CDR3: TGTGCCAGCAGCTTCAGCCAGAACAATGAGCAGTTCTTC.

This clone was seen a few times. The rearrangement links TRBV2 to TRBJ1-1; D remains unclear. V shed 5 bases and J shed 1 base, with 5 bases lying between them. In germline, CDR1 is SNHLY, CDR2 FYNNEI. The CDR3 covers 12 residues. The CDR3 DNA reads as TGTGCCAGCAGTAAGGCGAACACTGAAGCTTTCTTT. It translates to CASSKANTEAFF.

CDR3 DNA: TGTGCCAGCAGCTCCACCTCCCTCATTATGAACACTGAAGCTTTCTTT. It codes for CASSSTSLIMNTEAFF. The V call is TRBV5-4, the J call TRBJ1-1, with D unresolved. Germline V gives CDR1 SGHNT, CDR2 YYREEE (reference sequence). Trimming took off 3 bases at V and 0 bases at J, with 15 bases between the two ends. This CDR3 contains 16 residues.

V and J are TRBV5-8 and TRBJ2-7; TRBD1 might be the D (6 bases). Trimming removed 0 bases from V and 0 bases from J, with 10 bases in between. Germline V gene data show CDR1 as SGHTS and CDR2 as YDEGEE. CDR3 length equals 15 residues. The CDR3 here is CASSLEGDISYEQYF. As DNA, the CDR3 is TGTGCCAGCAGCTTGGAAGGGGACATCTCCTACGAGCAGTACTTC.